The clone carrying this TCR beta chain came up many times. Its antigen is still unknown. This record belongs to a study of prognosis after radiotherapy for stage I lung cancer. Overall study context: The study gave no patient concurrent therapy with stereotactic body radiotherapy. Study observations and caveats: Median unique TCR clone counts of roughly 9,300 versus 7,200 showed a fall after stereotactic body radiation therapy.

Using two-round multiplex PCR, the authors amplified TCR beta CDR3 from genomic DNA. Specific primers for each TRBV and TRBJ gene were what first-round PCR used. Universal primers were what the second PCR round relied on. TCRdb reprocessed the multiplex PCR reads with MiXCR, giving one entry per CDR3 protein. The sample contains approximately 13,000 distinct CDR3 sequences, 30% to 40% of which appear only once. CDR1 SGHVS and CDR2 FNYEAQ come from the germline V gene. CDR3 length: 14 residues. V was clipped by 4 bases and J by 2 bases, with 10 bases between them. This rearrangement joins TRBV7-6 to TRBJ2-3; no firm D call. The TCR sequence derives from a donor at least 50 years old with non-small cell lung cancer. Sequenced here: PBMCs, sampled before or after stereotactic body radiation therapy (not recorded which). CDR3 sequence: CASSSLDHTDTQYF. The CDR3 bases are TGTGCCAGCAGCTCCTTAGACCACACAGATACGCAGTATTTT.